Listed here are 2 T cell receptor beta chains from one sample, sequenced in a study of PD-L1 blockade in urothelial cancer. Using immunoSEQ multiplex PCR, the repertoire was profiled, and TCRdb retains in-frame clones only, with some absent. The sample records 20,000 to 30,000 clones, around nine tenths being singletons. Here the sequenced sample was PBMCs, taken around atezolizumab (anti-PD-L1) treatment. These receptors all stem from a man between 60 and 70 years old with urothelial cancer.

V gene TRBV19 combines with J gene TRBJ1-6, with 10 bases aligning to TRBD1. With V trimmed by 7 bases and J by 6 bases, 9 bases remained unmatched. Germline V gene sequence: CDR1 LNHDA, CDR2 SQIVND (reference sequence). This CDR3 spans 16 amino acids. The CDR3 loop is CASTPRTGGGNSPLHF. The CDR3 DNA sequence: TGTGCCAGTACCCCCCGGACAGGGGGAGGTAATTCACCCCTCCACTTT.

The gene calls are TRBV5-1 and TRBJ2-1, with D possibly TRBD2 on 5 matching bases. Germline V lookup: CDR1 SGHRS, CDR2 YFSETQ. V was pared by 0 bases and J by 0 bases, with 7 bases between. This CDR3 has 15 residues. CDR3 coding DNA: TGCGCCAGCAGCTTGGTGGGGAGCTCCTACAATGAGCAGTTCTTC. Its translation: CASSLVGSSYNEQFF.